A single sample is the source of the 21 T cell receptor beta chains below, sequenced in a study of T cells in Graves' hyperthyroidism and ophthalmopathy. RNA transcripts provided the source from which TCR beta CDR3 regions were amplified. Initially, a first-round RT-PCR of the TCR CDR3 employed the HTBI primer set. TCRdb re-derived calls from the multiplex PCR reads in MiXCR, one entry per CDR3 protein. Here the sample spans about 740,000 distinct CDR3 sequences, about 15% being singletons. The material sequenced was blood. Receptor source: a woman between 18 and 29 years old with Graves' hyperthyroidism.

This clonotype has at least ten counts. The rearrangement joins TRBV20-1 to TRBJ1-5, with D possibly TRBD1 on 6 matching bases. Germline V CDR1 and CDR2: DFQATT, SNEGSKA (reference sequence). Trimming stripped 5 bases from V and 0 bases from J, with 11 bases between. The CDR3 covers 14 residues. CDR3 nucleotide sequence: TGCAGTGCTTGGGACATTTATAGCAATCAGCCCCAGCATTTT. Protein: CSAWDIYSNQPQHF.

At least ten counts were recorded for this clonotype. The chain uses TRBV2 and TRBJ2-5, with 7 bases that match TRBD2. The V gene end was trimmed by 6 bases and the J gene end by 12 bases; junction bases not matched to a gene: 16. The CDR3 is 14 residues long. Looked up from germline, CDR1 is SNHLY and CDR2 is FYNNEI. CDR3 region: CASRKERVRGEKYF. CDR3 in DNA: TGTGCCAGCAGGAAGGAGCGGGTCCGGGGGGAAAAGTACTTC.

Comment on this clonotype: This clone may be a read error of a much larger clone one base away. The chain links TRBV11-2 to TRBJ2-7, with TRBD1 identical over 8 bases. Germline trimming cut 2 bases from V and 0 bases from J; bases unmatched to any gene: 6. Germline-derived CDR1 and CDR2 are SGHAT and FQNNGV. The CDR3 has 16 residues. This CDR3 reads CASSLLPQGASYEQYF. The CDR3, as DNA: TGTGCCAGCAGCTTATTGCCCCAGGGGGCCTCCTACGAGCAGTACTTC.

This clonotype was recorded many times. The V gene is TRBV28, the J gene TRBJ1-5; 11 nucleotides agree with TRBD1. J lost 6 bases, V lost 6 bases, and 10 bases had no gene match. This CDR3 contains 16 residues. Germline CDR1 and CDR2: MDHEN and SYDVKM. CDR3 DNA sequence: TGTGCCAGCAGCACTATGGACAGGGGGCCAATTCAGCCCCAGCATTTT. Protein sequence: CASSTMDRGPIQPQHF.

This clonotype was seen ten or more times. The rearrangement uses TRBV11-2 and TRBJ2-2, with TRBD2 matching 7 bases. Germline loops: CDR1 SGHAT, CDR2 FQNNGV. The junction had 10 bases not matched to a gene; V was cut back by 5 bases and J by 13 bases. The CDR3 is made up of 13 amino acids. In DNA, the CDR3 is TGTGCCAGCAGCAGCGGGGTAGCGGGTCTGCTGTTTTTT. Its translation: CASSSGVAGLLFF.

This clonotype was recorded many times. V is TRBV3-1 and J is TRBJ1-1, with D hard to call. Trimming removed 3 bases from V and 7 bases from J, with 15 bases in between. The CDR3 sequence is 14 residues long. The germline V gene encodes CDR1 LGHDT and CDR2 YNNKEL (reference sequence). Here the CDR3 reads CASSQLARHFEAFF. Here the CDR3 DNA reads TGTGCCAGCAGCCAGTTGGCACGGCACTTTGAAGCTTTCTTT.

This clonotype showed up just a few times. V usage is TRBV6-1 and J usage is TRBJ2-1, with D perhaps TRBD2 (5 bases). Germline-derived CDR1 and CDR2 are MNHNS and SASEGT. The CDR3 contains 15 residues. Between the trimmed V and J ends, which lost 3 bases and 1 base, there was a span of 10 bases. The CDR3 loop reads CASSDGVRSYNEQFF. Here the CDR3 DNA reads TGTGCCAGCAGTGACGGGGTACGGTCCTACAATGAGCAGTTCTTC.

This clonotype was recorded at least ten times. This sequence joins TRBV29-1 and TRBJ1-1; weak D call: TRBD1 (5 bases). The CDR3 has 14 amino acids. V gave up 2 bases and J gave up 1 base, with 11 bases separating them. Germline V gene lookup returns CDR1 SQVTM and CDR2 ANQGSEA. This CDR3 reads CSVEPRGANTEAFF. The CDR3 nucleotides are TGCAGCGTTGAACCAAGGGGCGCGAACACTGAAGCTTTCTTT.

The chain carries TRBV20-1 and TRBJ2-5; 8 bases are a match to TRBD2. Germline V CDR1 and CDR2: DFQATT, SNEGSKA (reference sequence). This CDR3 contains 15 residues. After removal of 5 bases from V and 2 bases from J, the junction contained 10 bases not matched to a gene. CDR3 DNA: TGCAGTGCTGGGCCTTGGGCTAGCGGGCAAGAGACCCAGTACTTC. It yields the protein CSAGPWASGQETQYF.

This clonotype was observed a few times. This sequence joins TRBV10-1 and TRBJ1-5; maybe TRBD1 (5 bases). The CDR3 has 13 amino acids. Germline-derived CDR1 and CDR2 are WNHNN and SYGVQD (reference sequence). V lost 3 bases and J 5 bases, leaving 8 bases between the germline ends. Here the CDR3 reads CASSDQGDQPQHF. CDR3 sequence (DNA): TGCGCCAGCAGTGATCAGGGTGATCAGCCCCAGCATTTT.

The chain carries TRBV5-1 and TRBJ1-2; D not resolved. CDR3 length: 13 amino acids. The V and J ends lost 0 bases and 6 bases respectively, with 9 bases between them. Germline V lookup: CDR1 SGHRS, CDR2 YFSETQ. The CDR3 DNA follows: TGCGCCAGCAGCTTGGGGCAGGTTGATGGCTACACCTTC. Translating gives CASSLGQVDGYTF.

In its sample, this clonotype was seen a few times. A far larger clone is one base from this, pointing to a likely read error. This chain uses TRBV11-2 with TRBJ2-7, with D perhaps TRBD1 (6 bases). The J call is uncertain, as TRBJ2-1 better fits the DNA end. The germline CDR1 and CDR2 sequences are SGHAT and FQNNGV. The CDR3 has 13 amino acids. The CDR3 coding sequence is TGTGCCAGCAGCTTAACAGGGACCTACGAGCAGTTCTTC. Translating it yields CASSLTGTYEQFF.

Only a few counts were recorded for this clonotype. The chain couples TRBV3-1 to TRBJ1-5; D not certain. V was clipped by 4 bases and J by 6 bases, with 13 bases between them. From germline, CDR1 is LGHDT and CDR2 YNNKEL (reference sequence). There are 14 residues in the CDR3. The CDR3 DNA follows: TGTGCCAGCAGCCGAATCCAGAACGGTCAGCCCCAGCATTTT. This gives the protein CASSRIQNGQPQHF.

This clonotype has more than one count but fewer than ten. The rearrangement uses TRBV6-8 and TRBJ2-2, with TRBD2 matching over 8 bases. CDR1 and CDR2 (germline): MNHGY, SAAAGT. J was trimmed by 6 bases and V by 4 bases; bases with no gene match: 7. The CDR3 consists of 15 residues. In DNA, the CDR3 is TGTGCCAGCAGTTTGAGGACTAGCTTAGCCGGGGAGCTGTTTTTT. It yields the protein CASSLRTSLAGELFF.

V gene TRBV29-1 combines with J gene TRBJ2-7; 9 nucleotides match TRBD2. The V gene's germline CDR1 is SQVTM and CDR2 ANQGSEA. The CDR3 extends over 14 amino acids. Germline trimming cut 5 bases from V and 1 base from J; bases unmatched to any gene: 6. The CDR3 DNA reads as TGCAGCGTTAAAGGGACTAGCAGATCCTACGAGCAGTACTTC. This sequence encodes CSVKGTSRSYEQYF.

This clonotype has a handful of counts. J is TRBJ1-1 and V is TRBV5-6; no definite D call. V gave up 3 bases and J gave up 2 bases, with 11 bases separating them. The CDR3 totals 14 residues. Germline values: CDR1 SGHDT, CDR2 YYEEEE. The CDR3 spells CASSYYLPNTEAFF. In nucleotides, the CDR3 is TGTGCCAGCAGCTATTACCTTCCAAACACTGAAGCTTTCTTT.

This clonotype has a count of ten or more. This chain uses TRBV2 with TRBJ2-7, with 7 bases lining up with TRBD1. The CDR3 has 14 amino acids. Germline values: CDR1 SNHLY, CDR2 FYNNEI. V shed 5 bases and J 3 bases; nucleotides not matched to a gene: 7. CDR3 in amino acids: CASSQGVPLYEQYF. The CDR3 DNA reads TGTGCCAGCAGTCAGGGGGTCCCCCTCTACGAGCAGTACTTC.

This clonotype has at least ten counts. The chain is built from TRBV20-1 and TRBJ1-2; D remains ambiguous. Trimming pared 4 bases from V and 3 bases from J, leaving 12 bases between. Per germline, CDR1 DFQATT and CDR2 SNEGSKA (reference sequence). This CDR3 region has 13 residues. Written as DNA, the CDR3 is TGCAGTGCTATTTCCCGCGGGGACTATGGCTACACCTTC. This codes for CSAISRGDYGYTF.

This clonotype was seen a few times. The chain joins TRBV28 to TRBJ1-2, with TRBD1 matching over 9 bases. CDR1 and CDR2 (germline): MDHEN, SYDVKM. The CDR3 runs to 15 residues. V gave up 0 bases and J gave up 2 bases; unmatched junction bases: 1. The CDR3 DNA reads TGTGCCAGCAGTTTATGGGGGACAGGGAACTATGGCTACACCTTC. Its protein product is CASSLWGTGNYGYTF.

V and J are TRBV12-3 or TRBV12-4 and TRBJ1-6; 7 bases are a match to TRBD1. The CDR3 length is 13 residues. With V trimmed by 5 bases and J by 10 bases, 5 bases remained unmatched. DNA of the CDR3: TGTGCCAGCAGTCCCCAGGGGGTCTCACCCCTCCACTTT. This encodes CASSPQGVSPLHF.

This clonotype showed up many times. The chain links TRBV28 to TRBJ1-3; no clear D gene. From germline, CDR1 is MDHEN and CDR2 SYDVKM. This CDR3 contains 14 residues. V was shortened by 6 bases and J by 3 bases, with 12 bases between the two germline ends. The CDR3 sequence is CASRPDQRGNTIYF. CDR3 nucleotide sequence: TGTGCCAGCAGACCCGACCAGCGTGGAAACACCATATATTTT.